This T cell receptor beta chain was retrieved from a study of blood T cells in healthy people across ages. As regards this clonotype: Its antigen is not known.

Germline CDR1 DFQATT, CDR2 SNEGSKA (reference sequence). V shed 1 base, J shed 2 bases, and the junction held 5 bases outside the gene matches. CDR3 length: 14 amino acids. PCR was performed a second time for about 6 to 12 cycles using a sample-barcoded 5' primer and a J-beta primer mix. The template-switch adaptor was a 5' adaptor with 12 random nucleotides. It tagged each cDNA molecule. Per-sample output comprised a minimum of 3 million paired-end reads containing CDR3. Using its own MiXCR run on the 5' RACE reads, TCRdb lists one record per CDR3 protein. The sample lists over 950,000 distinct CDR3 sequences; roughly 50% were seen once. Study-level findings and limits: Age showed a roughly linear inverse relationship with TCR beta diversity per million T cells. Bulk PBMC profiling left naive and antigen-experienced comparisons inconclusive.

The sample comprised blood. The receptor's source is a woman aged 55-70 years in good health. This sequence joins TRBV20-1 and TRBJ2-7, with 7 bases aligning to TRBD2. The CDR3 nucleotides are TGCAGTGCTAGAGGCCCTAGCGGAGCCTACGAGCAGTACTTC. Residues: CSARGPSGAYEQYF.